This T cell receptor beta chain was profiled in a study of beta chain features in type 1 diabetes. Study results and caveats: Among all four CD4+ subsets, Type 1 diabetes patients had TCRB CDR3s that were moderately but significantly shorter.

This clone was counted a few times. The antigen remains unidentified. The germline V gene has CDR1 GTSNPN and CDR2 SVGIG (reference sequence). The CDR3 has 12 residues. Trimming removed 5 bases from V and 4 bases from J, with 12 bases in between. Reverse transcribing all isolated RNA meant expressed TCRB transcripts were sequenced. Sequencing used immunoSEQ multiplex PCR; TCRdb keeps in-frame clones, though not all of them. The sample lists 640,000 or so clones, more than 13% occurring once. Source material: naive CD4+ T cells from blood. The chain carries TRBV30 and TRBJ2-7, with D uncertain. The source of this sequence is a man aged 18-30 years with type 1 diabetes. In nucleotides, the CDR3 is TGTGCCTGGGCCTCCATTAGGTACGAGCAGTACTTC. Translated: CAWASIRYEQYF.